Here is one T cell receptor beta chain with its context. These data belong to a study of control samples from healthy donors and cancer patients. V lost 8 bases to trimming and J lost 5 bases, with 10 bases between them. Germline V gene sequence: CDR1 MNHNY, CDR2 SVGAGI (reference sequence). The CDR3 covers 12 residues. Clones were read by immunoSEQ multiplex PCR, and TCRdb kept only the in-frame ones, dropping some. Among about 140,000 clones, about 89% were seen once, and the ten largest hold about 7.1%. The V and J genes are TRBV6-6 and TRBJ1-5; TRBD1 might be the D (6 bases). The TCR was taken from a man aged 18-30 years in good health. Sequencing was done on a sample of blood. The chain's CDR3 is CASASGDQPQHF. Here the CDR3 DNA reads TGTGCCAGCGCCTCAGGGGATCAGCCCCAGCATTTT.